This T cell receptor beta chain was observed in a study of T cell changes during pregnancy in multiple sclerosis (dated by TCRdb to between 2017 and 2020). About the full investigation: The study examined how the T cell repertoire changed over the course of pregnancy in women with multiple sclerosis.

Library construction relied on the immunoSEQ multiplex PCR assay. TCRdb re-hosts the immuneACCESS table, in-frame sequences only. Its copies lack some clones; in the studies checked, an unresolved V gene accounts for under half of them, and the cause for the rest is not known. This sample lists about 54,000 clones; about nine tenths were detected once. The biggest ten clones account for roughly 1.1% of the sample. V lost 1 base and J lost 5 bases, and the count of bases not matched to a germline gene is 8. The CDR3 contains 16 residues, cysteine and phenylalanine counted. The CDR3 DNA has 48 bases and is translated from base 1. For CDR1 and CDR2, the germline V gene lists SGHDN and FVKESK. A word on this clone: It has no known antigen specificity. No clone much larger than this one lies a single base away; base qualities are absent.

The receptor's source is a female donor in good health, enrolled as a control in a pregnancy study. The sample in question was peripheral blood, obtained after pregnancy. Recombination joined TRBV14 with TRBJ2-1, and TRBD2 matches 7 of the central bases. The CDR3 amino acid sequence is: CASSQGAGRENNEQFF. DNA sequence: TGTGCCAGCAGCCAAGGGGCGGGGAGGGAAAACAATGAGCAGTTCTTC.